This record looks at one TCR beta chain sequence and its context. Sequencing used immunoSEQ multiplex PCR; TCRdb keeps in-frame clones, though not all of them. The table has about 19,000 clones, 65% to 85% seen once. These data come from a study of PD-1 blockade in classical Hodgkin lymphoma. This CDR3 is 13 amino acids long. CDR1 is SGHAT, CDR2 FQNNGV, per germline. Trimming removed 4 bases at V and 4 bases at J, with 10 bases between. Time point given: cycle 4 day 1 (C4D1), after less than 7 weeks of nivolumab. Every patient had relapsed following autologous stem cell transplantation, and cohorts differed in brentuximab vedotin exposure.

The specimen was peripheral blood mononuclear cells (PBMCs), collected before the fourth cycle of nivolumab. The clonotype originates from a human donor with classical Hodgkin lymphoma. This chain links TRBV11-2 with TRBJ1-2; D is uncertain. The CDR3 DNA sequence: TGTGCCAGCAGCTCTTCCTTCACCTATGGCTACACCTTC. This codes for CASSSSFTYGYTF.